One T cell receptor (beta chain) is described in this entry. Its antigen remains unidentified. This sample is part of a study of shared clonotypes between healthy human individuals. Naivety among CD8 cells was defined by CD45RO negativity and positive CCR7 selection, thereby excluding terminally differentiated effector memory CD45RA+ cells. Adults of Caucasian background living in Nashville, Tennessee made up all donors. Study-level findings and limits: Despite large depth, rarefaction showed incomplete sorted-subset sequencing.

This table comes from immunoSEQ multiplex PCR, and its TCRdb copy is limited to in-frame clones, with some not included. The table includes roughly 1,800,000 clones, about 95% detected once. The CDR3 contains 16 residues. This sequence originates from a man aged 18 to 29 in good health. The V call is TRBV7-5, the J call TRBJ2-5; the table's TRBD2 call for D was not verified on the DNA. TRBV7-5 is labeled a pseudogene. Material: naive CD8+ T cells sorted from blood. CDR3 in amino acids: CARSLEVAGLQETQYF. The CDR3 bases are TGTGCCAGAAGCTTAGAGGTAGCGGGGCTCCAAGAGACCCAGTACTTC.